This TCR beta chain derives from a study of post-analysis software for immune sequencing data. Sequencing libraries made from TCR beta cDNA carried unique molecular identifiers. TCRdb called the PCR reads again in MiXCR, with one record for every CDR3 protein. The data hold some 500,000 distinct CDR3 sequences, with around 40% observed a single time. This clonotype appeared a few times. The clonotype originates from a girl between 5 and 17 years old with multiple sclerosis. The material sequenced was blood.

The CDR3: CASNSGNTEAFF. The CDR3 nucleotides are TGCGCCAGCAATTCAGGGAACACTGAAGCTTTCTTT. The chain combines TRBV5-1 with TRBJ1-1; no reliable D call. Germline V gene lookup returns CDR1 SGHRS and CDR2 YFSETQ. This CDR3 region has 12 residues. Trimming stripped 6 bases from V and 1 base from J, with 7 bases between.